The T cell receptor (beta chain) under discussion was sequenced for a study of T cell responses to AZD1222 COVID-19 vaccine. Germline loops: CDR1 KGHSH, CDR2 LQKENI. The CDR3 loop spans 13 amino acids. V lost 3 bases and J 2 bases, leaving 7 bases between the germline ends. The assay was immunoSEQ multiplex PCR, and TCRdb's table has in-frame clones only and misses some. The sample includes more than 100,000 clones, approximately 86% of them seen just once. Material: peripheral blood, obtained on day 0 of AZD1222 vaccination. The source of this sequence is an adult in good health. This chain uses TRBV18 with TRBJ1-1; tentatively, D is TRBD1 (6 bases). The CDR3 loop reads CASSPGQNTEAFF. The CDR3 DNA is TGTGCCAGCTCACCGGGACAAAACACTGAAGCTTTCTTT.